The clone carrying this T cell receptor beta chain was picked up a small number of times. Its cognate antigen is unknown. The sample belongs to a study of cytomegalovirus exposure and HLA in healthy donors. The CDR3 is 16 residues long. CDR1 is MGHRA, CDR2 YSYEKL, per germline. Trimming at V came to 4 bases and at J to 4 bases, leaving 9 bases not matched to a gene. Study results and caveats: It was likely that a cluster of highly shared sequence variants was a sequencing artifact.

PCR amplification relied on 60 Vbeta primers (plus 13 Jbeta primers). Clones were sequenced by immunoSEQ multiplex PCR, and TCRdb holds only the in-frame ones, with some missing. Of some 160,000 clones in the sample, around 80% were seen once. The chain uses TRBV4-1 and TRBJ1-1, with 10 nucleotides matching TRBD1. Sequencing used PBMCs. The origin of this receptor is a male donor in good health and CMV-seropositive. The chain's CDR3 is CASSRGQGGRGTEAFF. CDR3 nucleotide sequence: TGCGCCAGCAGCCGCGGACAGGGGGGAAGGGGCACTGAAGCTTTCTTT.